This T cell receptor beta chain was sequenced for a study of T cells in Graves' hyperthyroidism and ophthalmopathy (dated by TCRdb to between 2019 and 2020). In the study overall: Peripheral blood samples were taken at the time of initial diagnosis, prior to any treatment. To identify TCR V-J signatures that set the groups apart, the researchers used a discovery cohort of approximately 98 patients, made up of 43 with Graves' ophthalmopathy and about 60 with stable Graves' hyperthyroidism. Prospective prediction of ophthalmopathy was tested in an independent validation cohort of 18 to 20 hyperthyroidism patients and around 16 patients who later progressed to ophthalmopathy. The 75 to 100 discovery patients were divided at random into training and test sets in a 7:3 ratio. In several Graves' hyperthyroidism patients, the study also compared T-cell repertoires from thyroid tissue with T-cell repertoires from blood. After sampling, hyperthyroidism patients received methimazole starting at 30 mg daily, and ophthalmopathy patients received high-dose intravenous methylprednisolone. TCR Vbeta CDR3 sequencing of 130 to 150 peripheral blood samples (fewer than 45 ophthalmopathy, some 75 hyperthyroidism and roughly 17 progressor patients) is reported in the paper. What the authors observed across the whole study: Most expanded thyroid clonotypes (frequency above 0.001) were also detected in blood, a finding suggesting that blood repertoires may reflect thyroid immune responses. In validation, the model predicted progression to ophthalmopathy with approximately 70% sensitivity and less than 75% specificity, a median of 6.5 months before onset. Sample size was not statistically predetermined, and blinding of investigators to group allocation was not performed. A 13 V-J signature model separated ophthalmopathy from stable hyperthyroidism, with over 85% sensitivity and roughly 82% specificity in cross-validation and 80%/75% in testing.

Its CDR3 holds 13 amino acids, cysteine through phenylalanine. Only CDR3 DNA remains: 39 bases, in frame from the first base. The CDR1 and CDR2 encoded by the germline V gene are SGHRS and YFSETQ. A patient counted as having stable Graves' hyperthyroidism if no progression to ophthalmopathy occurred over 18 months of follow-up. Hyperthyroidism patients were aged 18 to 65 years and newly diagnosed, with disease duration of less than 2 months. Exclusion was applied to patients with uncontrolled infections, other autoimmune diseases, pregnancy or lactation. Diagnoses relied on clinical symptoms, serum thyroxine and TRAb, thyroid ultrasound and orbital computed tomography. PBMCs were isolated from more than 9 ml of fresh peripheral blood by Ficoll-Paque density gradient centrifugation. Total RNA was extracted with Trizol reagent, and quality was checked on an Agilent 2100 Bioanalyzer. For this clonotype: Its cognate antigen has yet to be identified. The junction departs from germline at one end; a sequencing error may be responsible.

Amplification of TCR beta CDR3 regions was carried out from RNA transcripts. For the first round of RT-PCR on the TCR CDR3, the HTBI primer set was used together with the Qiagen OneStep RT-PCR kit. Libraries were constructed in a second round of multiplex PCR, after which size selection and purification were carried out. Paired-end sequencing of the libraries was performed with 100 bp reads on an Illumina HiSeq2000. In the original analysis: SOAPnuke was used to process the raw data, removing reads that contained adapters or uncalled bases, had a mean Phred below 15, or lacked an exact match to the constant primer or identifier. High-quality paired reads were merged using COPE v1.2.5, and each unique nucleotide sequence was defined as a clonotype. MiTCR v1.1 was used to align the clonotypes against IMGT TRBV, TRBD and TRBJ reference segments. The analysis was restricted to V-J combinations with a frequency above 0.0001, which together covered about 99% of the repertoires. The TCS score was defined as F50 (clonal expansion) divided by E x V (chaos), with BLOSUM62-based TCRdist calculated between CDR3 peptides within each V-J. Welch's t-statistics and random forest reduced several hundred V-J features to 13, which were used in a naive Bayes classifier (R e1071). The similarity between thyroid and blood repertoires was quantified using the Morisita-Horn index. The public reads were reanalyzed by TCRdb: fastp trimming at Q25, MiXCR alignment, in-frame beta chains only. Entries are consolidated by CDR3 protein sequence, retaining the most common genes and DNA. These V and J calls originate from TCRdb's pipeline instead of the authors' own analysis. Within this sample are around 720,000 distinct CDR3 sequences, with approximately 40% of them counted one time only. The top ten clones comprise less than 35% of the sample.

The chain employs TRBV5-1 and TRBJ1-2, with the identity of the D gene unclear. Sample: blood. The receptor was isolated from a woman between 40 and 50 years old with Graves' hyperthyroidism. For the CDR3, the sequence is CASSLSLDYSYTF. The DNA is TGCGCCAGCAGCTTGAGTCTGGACTATAGCTACACCTTC.